This record covers a single T cell receptor beta chain. The target antigen is unknown. Assay used: immunoSEQ multiplex PCR; TCRdb lists only in-frame clones, some missing. The sample holds 95,000 to 130,000 clones, 88% seen once. The germline V gene encodes CDR1 SGHTA and CDR2 FQGTGA. This CDR3 region has 16 residues. Trimming pared 2 bases from V and 4 bases from J, leaving 14 bases between. This sample was taken from a study of T cell responses to AZD1222 COVID-19 vaccine. Study outcomes and limitations: Females outnumbered males among donors, who were mostly white British; clonal diversity was possibly underestimated.

This receptor was obtained from an adult in good health. The chain carries TRBV7-3 and TRBJ2-2; D unresolved. The material was peripheral blood, obtained on day 0 of AZD1222 vaccination. CDR3 sequence: CASSLGSALRTGELFF. The CDR3 coding sequence is TGTGCCAGCAGCTTAGGGTCAGCTCTTCGCACCGGGGAGCTGTTTTTT.